This TCR beta chain comes out of a study of chemoradiotherapy in HPV16-positive cancers. Per germline, CDR1 MNHNY and CDR2 SVGAGI (reference sequence). The CDR3 contains 12 residues. Deletions cut 2 bases from V and 8 bases from J, with 7 bases between. Clones were sequenced by immunoSEQ multiplex PCR, and TCRdb holds only the in-frame ones, with some missing. There are about 32,000 clones in the sample; approximately 88% occur only once, and approximately 5% lies in the top ten. The chain carries TRBV6-6 and TRBJ1-3; D is undetermined. The sequencing used blood, collected from a patient who underwent chemoradiotherapy. This receptor was obtained from a human donor with HPV-associated anogenital cancer. CDR3 DNA sequence: TGTGCCAGCAGTTACCCATGGGACACCATATATTTT. Protein sequence: CASSYPWDTIYF.